These T cell receptor beta chains were read from a single sample in a study of OX40 agonist ivuxolimab in advanced cancers. Profiled with immunoSEQ multiplex PCR; TCRdb holds only in-frame clones, not every one. The table includes under 70,000 clones, around 90% detected once. Source: CD4+ or CD8+ T cells sorted from blood, taken in a trial of the OX40 agonist ivuxolimab. The receptors shown here come from an adult with an advanced solid tumor such as melanoma, head and neck, liver or kidney cancer. The CDR3 runs from the conserved cysteine through the conserved F or W. The order of the fields is V gene, clone size, D gene, J gene, CDR3 protein, CDR3 DNA. The D gene is left open where the match is weak. Clone size is not always given. Where it is, it says once, few, many or a class for expanded clones.

TRBV28	few	NA	TRBJ1-2	CASSFRAYGYTF	TGTGCCAGCAGTTTCAGGGCCTATGGCTACACCTTC
TRBV7-2	NA	TRBD2	TRBJ2-1	CASSLSASGSVGGEQFF	TGTGCCAGCAGCTTATCCGCTAGCGGGAGCGTTGGCGGTGAGCAGTTCTTC
TRBV30	NA	NA	TRBJ2-6	CAWSFSGSGANVLTF	TGTGCCTGGAGTTTTTCAGGCTCTGGGGCCAACGTCCTGACTTTC
TRBV18	NA	TRBD1	TRBJ1-1	CASSLGQGNTEAFF	TGTGCCAGCTCCCTTGGACAGGGGAACACTGAAGCTTTCTTT
TRBV2	NA	TRBD1	TRBJ2-1	CASSPTGGAEFF	TGTGCCAGCAGTCCCACAGGGGGCGCGGAGTTCTTC
TRBV28	NA	NA	TRBJ1-2	CASSFNSYGYTF	TGTGCCAGCAGTTTTAACAGCTATGGCTACACCTTC
TRBV18	NA	NA	TRBJ2-1	CASSPTPPEQFF	TGTGCCAGCTCACCAACCCCCCCCGAGCAGTTCTTC
TRBV9	NA	TRBD1	TRBJ1-2	CASSVTLPSGTGPAFSGYTF	TGTGCCAGCAGCGTAACTTTACCGTCCGGGACAGGGCCCGCGTTTAGTGGCTACACCTTC
TRBV28	NA	TRBD2	TRBJ2-7	CASKAGATYEQYF	TGTGCCAGCAAAGCGGGGGCGACCTACGAGCAGTACTTC
TRBV5-4	NA	TRBD2	TRBJ2-7	CASSIGTSGAYEQYF	TGTGCCAGCAGCATTGGGACTAGCGGGGCCTACGAGCAGTACTTC
TRBV28	NA	NA	TRBJ2-5	CASSLFRTQYF	TGTGCCAGCAGCCTCTTCCGGACCCAGTACTTC
TRBV14	NA	TRBD1	TRBJ2-5	CASSGTAQETQYF	TGTGCCAGCAGCGGGACAGCACAAGAGACCCAGTACTTC
TRBV14	once	NA	TRBJ2-3	CASSRRLGSTDTQYF	TGTGCCAGCAGCCGACGCCTCGGGAGCACAGATACGCAGTATTTT
TRBV5-6	NA	TRBD1	TRBJ2-1	CASRDRLFEQFF	TGTGCCAGCCGGGACAGGCTTTTTGAGCAGTTCTTC
TRBV5-1	NA	NA	TRBJ2-2	CASTESGMDTGELFF	TGCGCCAGCACCGAGTCGGGGATGGACACCGGGGAGCTGTTTTTT
TRBV5-6	once	NA	TRBJ1-5	CASSFGGLGGQPQHF	TGTGCCAGCAGCTTTGGGGGTTTAGGGGGTCAGCCCCAGCATTTT
TRBV6-5	once	TRBD2	TRBJ2-7	CASSSTSGGAYEQYF	TGTGCCAGCAGTTCCACTAGCGGGGGGGCCTACGAGCAGTACTTC
TRBV19	once	NA	TRBJ1-2	CASTSGGTNYGYTF	TGTGCCAGTACTTCTGGGGGGACTAACTATGGCTACACCTTC
TRBV5-1	NA	TRBD2	TRBJ2-7	CASNLLAGAPDEQYF	TGCGCCAGCAACCTACTAGCGGGGGCCCCCGACGAGCAGTACTTC
TRBV28	once	NA	TRBJ2-3	CASSPLAGGGTDTQYF	TGTGCCAGCAGTCCTCTGGCCGGGGGCGGCACAGATACGCAGTATTTT
TRBV7-2	once	NA	TRBJ2-5	CASSSPKETQYF	TGTGCCAGCAGCTCCCCCAAGGAGACCCAGTACTTC
TRBV5-5	NA	NA	TRBJ1-4	CASSSTGPTNEKLFF	TGTGCCAGCAGCTCCACAGGGCCCACTAATGAAAAACTGTTTTTT
TRBV7-6	NA	NA	TRBJ1-6	CASSQEGRLGSPLHF	TGTGCCAGCAGCCAAGAGGGAAGGCTGGGTTCACCCCTCCACTTT
TRBV7-9	NA	NA	TRBJ2-5	CASSLSTGLAETQYF	TGTGCCAGCAGCTTATCAACAGGGCTGGCGGAGACCCAGTACTTC
TRBV28	NA	NA	TRBJ1-4	CASSLLYEKLFF	TGTGCCAGCAGTTTACTCTATGAAAAACTGTTTTTT
TRBV19	NA	NA	TRBJ2-2	CASSIAPGTGELFF	TGTGCCAGTAGTATAGCCCCGGGCACCGGGGAGCTGTTTTTT
TRBV29-1	NA	NA	TRBJ1-1	CSVDSGMRAEAFF	TGCAGCGTTGATTCAGGGATGAGGGCTGAAGCTTTCTTT
TRBV30	NA	NA	TRBJ1-3	CAWSVAGNTIYF	TGTGCCTGGAGTGTAGCTGGAAACACCATATATTTT
TRBV2	NA	NA	TRBJ2-3	CASPGLESTDTQYF	TGTGCCAGCCCGGGCCTCGAATCCACAGATACGCAGTATTTT
TRBV27	NA	TRBD2	TRBJ2-2	CASRPGLAGLGDTGELFF	TGTGCCAGCAGACCGGGACTAGCGGGATTGGGCGACACCGGGGAGCTGTTTTTT
TRBV2	NA	NA	TRBJ2-1	CASRENYEEQFF	TGTGCCAGCAGGGAAAACTATGAGGAGCAGTTCTTC
TRBV18	NA	NA	TRBJ1-5	CASSQTGGANQPQHF	TGTGCCAGCTCACAAACCGGCGGGGCAAATCAGCCCCAGCATTTT
TRBV25-1	NA	NA	TRBJ1-1	CASSERQANTEAFF	TGTGCCAGCAGTGAACGACAGGCGAACACTGAAGCTTTCTTT
TRBV6-5	few	TRBD1	TRBJ1-5	CASRRTGGQPQHF	TGTGCCAGCAGGAGGACAGGGGGCCAGCCCCAGCATTTT
TRBV7-3	NA	TRBD1	TRBJ1-2	CASSPTGAATYGYTF	TGTGCCAGCAGCCCGACAGGGGCAGCCACATATGGCTACACCTTC
TRBV5-4	few	TRBD1	TRBJ1-6	CASSPGQGDSPLHF	TGTGCCAGCAGCCCGGGACAGGGGGATTCACCCCTCCACTTT
TRBV10-3	NA	NA	TRBJ2-2	CAISALEGVTGELFF	TGTGCCATCAGTGCTCTAGAGGGGGTCACCGGGGAGCTGTTTTTT
TRBV6-5	NA	TRBD1	TRBJ2-7	CASRTTGQGNYEQYF	TGTGCCAGCAGAACCACGGGACAGGGGAACTACGAGCAGTACTTC
TRBV6-5	NA	TRBD1	TRBJ1-3	CASSLDRGNTIYF	TGTGCCAGCAGCTTGGACAGGGGAAACACCATATATTTT
TRBV28	NA	NA	TRBJ1-2	CASNPLRGYNYGYTF	TGTGCCAGCAACCCCCTGAGAGGGTATAACTATGGCTACACCTTC
TRBV10-3	NA	NA	TRBJ1-5	CAISEPGGSNQPQHF	TGTGCCATCAGTGAACCCGGGGGGTCCAATCAGCCCCAGCATTTT
TRBV5-6	NA	NA	TRBJ1-3	CASSLWSVNSNSGNTIYF	TGTGCCAGCAGCCTTTGGTCTGTCAACAGCAACTCTGGAAACACCATATATTTT
TRBV5-4	NA	TRBD2	TRBJ2-6	CASSLGIAGARSGANVLTF	TGTGCCAGCAGCTTGGGGATAGCGGGGGCCCGCTCTGGGGCCAACGTCCTGACTTTC
TRBV5-1	NA	NA	TRBJ2-2	CASSLGGGYGTGELFF	TGCGCCAGCAGCTTGGGAGGTGGTTACGGCACCGGGGAGCTGTTTTTT
TRBV2	NA	NA	TRBJ2-1	CASSPIASDNEQFF	TGTGCCAGCAGTCCGATTGCTTCAGACAATGAGCAGTTCTTC
TRBV18	once	NA	TRBJ1-6	CASSPDNNSPLHF	TGTGCCAGCTCACCAGACAATAATTCACCCCTCCACTTT